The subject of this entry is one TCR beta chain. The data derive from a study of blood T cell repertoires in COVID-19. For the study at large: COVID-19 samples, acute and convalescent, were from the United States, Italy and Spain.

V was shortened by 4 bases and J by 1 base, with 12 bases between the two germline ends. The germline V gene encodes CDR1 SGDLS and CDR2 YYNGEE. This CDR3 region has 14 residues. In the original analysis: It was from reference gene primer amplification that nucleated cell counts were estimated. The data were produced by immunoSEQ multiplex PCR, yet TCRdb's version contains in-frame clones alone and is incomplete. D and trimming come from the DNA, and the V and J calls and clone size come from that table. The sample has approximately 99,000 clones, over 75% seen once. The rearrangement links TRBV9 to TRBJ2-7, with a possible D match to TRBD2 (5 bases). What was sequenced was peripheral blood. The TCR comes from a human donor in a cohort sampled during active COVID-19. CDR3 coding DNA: TGTGCCAGCAGCCCGAATGAGGGATCCTACGAGCAGTACTTC. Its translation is CASSPNEGSYEQYF.